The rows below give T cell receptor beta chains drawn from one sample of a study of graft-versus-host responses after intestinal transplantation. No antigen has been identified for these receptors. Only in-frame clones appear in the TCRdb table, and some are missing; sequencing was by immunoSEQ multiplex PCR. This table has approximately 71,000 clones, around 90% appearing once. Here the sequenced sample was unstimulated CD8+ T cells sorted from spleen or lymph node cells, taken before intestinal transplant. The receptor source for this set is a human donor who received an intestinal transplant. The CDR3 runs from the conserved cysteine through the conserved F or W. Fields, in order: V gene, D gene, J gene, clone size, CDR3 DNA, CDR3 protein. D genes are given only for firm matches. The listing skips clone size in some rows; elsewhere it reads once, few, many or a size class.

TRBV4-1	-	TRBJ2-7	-	TGCGCCAGCAGCCAAAGTTTCAGCTACGAGCAGTACTTC	CASSQSFSYEQYF
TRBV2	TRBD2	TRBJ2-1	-	TGTGCCAGCAGTGGGACAGAGCGGGAGTGGGGTGAGCAGTTCTTC	CASSGTEREWGEQFF
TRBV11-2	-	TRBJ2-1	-	TGTGCCAGCAGCTTAGATTTTTTCGGGGAACTAATTCGTGAGCAGTTCTTC	CASSLDFFGELIREQFF
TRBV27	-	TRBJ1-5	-	TGTGCCAGCGGTATTCCAGGGGAGCTTCAGCCCCAGCATTTT	CASGIPGELQPQHF
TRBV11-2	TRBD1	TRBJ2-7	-	TGTGCCAGCAGCTCGACAGGGTCCTACGAGCAGTACTTC	CASSSTGSYEQYF
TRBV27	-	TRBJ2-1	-	TGTGCCAGCAGTTTATCTCCGAGCTCCTACAATGAGCAGTTCTTC	CASSLSPSSYNEQFF
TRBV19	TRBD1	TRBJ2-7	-	TGTGCCAGTAGTTCGACAGGGTACAACGAGCAGTACTTC	CASSSTGYNEQYF
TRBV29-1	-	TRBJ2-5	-	TGCAGCGTTGTTTCGGTACAAGAGACCCAGTACTTC	CSVVSVQETQYF
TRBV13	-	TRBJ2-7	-	TGTGCCAGCAGCTTCTGGACCCGGGAGGAGCAGTACTTC	CASSFWTREEQYF
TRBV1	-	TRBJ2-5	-	TGCACCAGCAGCCAAACTAGCGGGGACCTTCAAGAGACCCAGTACTTC	CTSSQTSGDLQETQYF
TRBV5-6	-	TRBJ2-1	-	TGTGCCAGCAGCTTGGTACCTAACGAGCAGTTCTTC	CASSLVPNEQFF
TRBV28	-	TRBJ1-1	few	TGTGCCAGCAGTTTTAACATTCAAGTTCCGGGTAACACTGAAGCTTTCTTT	CASSFNIQVPGNTEAFF
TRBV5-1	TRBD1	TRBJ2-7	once	TGCGCCAGCAGCTTGGCCATAACCGGGACAGGGGGAAACGAGCAGTACTTC	CASSLAITGTGGNEQYF
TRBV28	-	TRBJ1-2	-	TGTGCCAGCAGTTTATGGACGGGGTGGGGAGGGGCCTATGGCTACACCTTC	CASSLWTGWGGAYGYTF